This T cell receptor beta chain was recorded in a study of cytomegalovirus exposure and HLA in healthy donors. Notes on the study in general: A later analysis found TCR association rates differed by HLA locus, highest for DRB1 and lowest for HLA-C. Reports credit the classifier with highly specific, highly sensitive diagnosis of cytomegalovirus status. Association of a missense DCLRE1C variant with TCR beta V- and J-gene trimming was reported in a later analysis.

The CDR3 spans 13 residues. Germline CDR1 ENHRY, CDR2 SYGVKD. V lost 5 bases and J lost 6; bases outside the gene matches: 2. Remarks on this clone: Its antigen is unidentified.

The study ran its PCR with 60 Vbeta and 13 Jbeta primers. Libraries were prepared by immunoSEQ multiplex PCR; TCRdb keeps only in-frame clonotypes and omits some of them. The repertoire holds 110,000 or so clones, with 70% to 80% as singletons. The specimen was PBMCs. This clonotype was sampled from a female donor in good health and CMV-seronegative. J is TRBJ2-1 and V is TRBV10-3, with 9 bases aligning to TRBD1. This chain's CDR3 is CAISRTGVNEQFF. The CDR3 bases are TGTGCCATCAGTCGGACAGGGGTCAATGAGCAGTTCTTC.